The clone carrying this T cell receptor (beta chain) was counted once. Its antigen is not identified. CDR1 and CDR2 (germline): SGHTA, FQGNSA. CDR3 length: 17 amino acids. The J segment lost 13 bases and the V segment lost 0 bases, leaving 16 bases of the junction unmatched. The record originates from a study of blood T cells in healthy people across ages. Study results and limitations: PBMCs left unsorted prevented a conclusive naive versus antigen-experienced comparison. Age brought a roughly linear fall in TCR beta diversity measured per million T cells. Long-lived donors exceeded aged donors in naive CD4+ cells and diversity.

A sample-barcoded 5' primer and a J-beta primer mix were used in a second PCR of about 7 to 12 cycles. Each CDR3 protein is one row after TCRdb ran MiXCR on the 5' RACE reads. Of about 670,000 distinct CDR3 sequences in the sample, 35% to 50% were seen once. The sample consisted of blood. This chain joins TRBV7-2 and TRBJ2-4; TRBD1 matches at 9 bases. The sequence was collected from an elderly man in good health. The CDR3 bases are TGTGCCAGCAGCTTAGCGTATTCGGGACAGGGTTTGTACAAGCAGTACTTC. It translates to CASSLAYSGQGLYKQYF.